The 5 T cell receptor beta chains below were found in one sample sequenced in a study of blood T cell repertoires in COVID-19. The table came from immunoSEQ multiplex PCR; TCRdb's copy has only in-frame clones and leaves some out. This sample has fewer than 200,000 clones, with 88% found just once. Sequencing was carried out using PBMCs or T cells enriched from blood (not recorded which). The receptors shown here come from a woman under 30 who had recovered from COVID-19.

The chain recombines TRBV6-5 with TRBJ2-1, with D tentatively TRBD2 (7 bases). This CDR3 has 15 residues. The V gene's germline CDR1 is MNHEY and CDR2 SVGAGI. Trimming removed 2 bases at V and 9 bases at J, with 17 bases between. The CDR3 region has the DNA TGTGCCAGCAGTTACGAGGGGGGAGGGTATAGTGAGCAGTTCTTC. It codes for CASSYEGGGYSEQFF.

The chain combines TRBV28 with TRBJ2-3; perhaps TRBD2 as D (5 bases). The CDR3 is made up of 16 amino acids. The V gene lost 6 bases and the J gene lost 0 bases, with 16 bases spanning the gap. Germline CDR1 and CDR2: MDHEN and SYDVKM. The CDR3 sequence is CASSPTSRTSTDTQYF. The CDR3 DNA follows: TGTGCCAGCAGCCCGACGTCCCGGACTAGCACAGATACGCAGTATTTT.

Comments on this clone: Its ends do not fully match the called genes, so a read error is possible. CDR3 sequence (DNA): TGTGCCGGTAGTATCTTCGGACAGGGGGTTATTGAAGCTTTCTTT. Protein sequence: CAGSIFGQGVIEAFF. The chain links TRBV19 to TRBJ1-1; 10 nucleotides line up with TRBD1. Looked up from germline, CDR1 is LNHDA and CDR2 is SQIVND (reference sequence). The CDR3 contains 15 residues.

The chain couples TRBV20-1 to TRBJ1-2; D call uncertain. Trimming removed 1 base from V and 11 bases from J, with 8 bases in between. Per the germline V gene, CDR1 is DFQATT and CDR2 is SNEGSKA (reference sequence). The CDR3 covers 10 residues. CDR3 DNA sequence: TGCAGTGCTAGAGCTAACAGTTACACCTTC. It specifies CSARANSYTF.

The CDR3 reads CASSRTGNMNTEAFF. CDR3 in DNA: TGTGCCAGTAGCCGGACAGGTAACATGAACACTGAAGCTTTCTTT. This chain joins TRBV19 and TRBJ1-1, with 7 bases matching TRBD1. Losses at the gene ends were 6 bases for V and 0 bases for J; bases not matched to a gene: 7. The CDR3 contains 15 residues. Germline V CDR1 and CDR2: LNHDA, SQIVND (reference sequence). Supplemented by reference TRBV19 and TRBJ1-1, the full variable domain reads DGGITQSPKYLFRKEGQNVTLSCEQNLNHDAMYWYRQDPGQGLRLIYYSQIVNDFQKGDIAEGYSVSREKKESFPLTVTSAQKNPTAFYLCASSRTGNMNTEAFFGQGTRLTVV.